This T cell receptor (beta chain) was sequenced in a study of T cell repertoires in aging, cancer and after chemotherapy (dated by TCRdb to about 2019). In the study overall: Donors were distributed across six age groups ranging from 30 or younger to 70 or older, with at least three individuals included per group. The complete dataset included 8 million to 9 million TCR reads. Alongside some 96 healthy donors serving as a reference group, the cohort included roughly 220 cancer patients, of whom some 91 had hematological cancers and about 130 had solid cancers. In the solid tumor group, the paired samples taken before and after chemotherapy came from brain tumor (glioblastoma) patients given temozolomide-based therapy. Peripheral blood TCR beta repertoires from healthy donors and cancer patients were profiled to examine immunoaging and T cell reconstitution after chemotherapy.

Multiplex touch-down PCR with a mixed TRB-A/B primer pool was used to amplify rearranged TRB sequences covering the V, D and J segments. Two consecutive PCR reactions with Phusion HS II polymerase added Illumina adapters and sample indices to the amplicons. The amplicons were purified from gel with the NucleoSpin Gel and PCR Clean-up kit and then assessed with Qubit and an Agilent 2100 Bioanalyzer. Sequencing of libraries was carried out on an Illumina MiSeq in 600-cycle, single-indexed, paired-end runs. The study's processing was this. TRB sequences were processed with MiXCR versions 2.12 and 3.0.5. Each unique CDR3 nucleotide sequence counted as one clone, and only productive sequences with at least two reads were retained. The repertoire metrics were Shannon diversity, evenness, clonality (calculated as one minus evenness), and diversity profiles parameterized by alpha from 0 to 5. Generation probabilities of clones in paired pre- and post-chemotherapy samples were computed with the IGoR algorithm. TCRdb trimmed the raw reads at Q25, called clones with MiXCR and kept productive beta chains. One record per CDR3 amino acid sequence lists the most common genes and DNA. V and J calls and clone size were set by TCRdb, not the authors. This sample gives several hundred distinct CDR3 sequences in total; 25% to 35% of them show up just once. The ten largest clones add up to more than 10% of the sample.

TCR beta rearrangements were amplified from genomic DNA isolated from peripheral blood, not from sorted cells or RNA. The paper as a whole reports these results and caveats: Median generation probability increased over the chemotherapy interval in both cancer cohorts, suggesting repertoire reconstitution through rebound thymic output. In healthy donors, the decline in TCR diversity with age was mainly due to loss of richness, whereas in cancer patients loss of evenness also played a role. It was noted by the authors that conclusions about immunological memory after chemotherapy cannot be drawn from the repertoire data. Compared with age-matched healthy donors, untreated patients with either hematological or solid cancers had significantly lower TCR diversity in the blood along with higher clonality.

The CDR3 goes from the cysteine to the phenylalanine over 15 residues. Kept here is only the CDR3 DNA, which spans 45 bases and is read in frame from base 1. The germline ends are 8 bases apart after V is trimmed by 1 base and J by 0 bases. Only a few counts were recorded for this clonotype. It lacks a known antigen. Base qualities are not at hand, and no much larger clone is one base apart. The sequencing input was blood. The chain couples TRBV12-3 or TRBV12-4 to TRBJ2-3; the D gene lacks a confident call. The sequence was collected from a human donor with a solid tumor. The DNA sequence reads TGTGCCAGCAGTTTAGGACAATTTAGCACAGATACGCAGTATTTT. Its protein reads: CASSLGQFSTDTQYF.